The rows below give T cell receptor beta chains drawn from one sample of a study of cytomegalovirus exposure and HLA in healthy donors. Measured with immunoSEQ multiplex PCR; TCRdb has only the in-frame clones, and not every one. The data hold 110,000 to 150,000 clones, with roughly 71% observed a single time. Sequencing was carried out using PBMCs. The receptors were sampled from a man aged 25 to 45 in good health and CMV-seronegative. Both conserved end residues are part of each CDR3. Each record gives: J gene, V gene, D gene, clone size, CDR3 protein, CDR3 DNA. A D gene is named only where the DNA matches it firmly. Part of the rows lack a size; the others show once, few, many or a class for expanded clones.

>TRBJ1-3|TRBV5-4|-|-
CASSSDGGSGNTIYF
TGTGCCAGCAGCTCTGACGGGGGCTCTGGAAACACCATATATTTT
>TRBJ1-1|TRBV23-1|TRBD1|-
CASRPPGTGGTNTEAFF
TGCGCCAGCAGGCCTCCAGGGACAGGTGGGACCAACACTGAAGCTTTCTTT
>TRBJ1-2|TRBV5-1|TRBD1|-
CASSQGGGYYGYTF
TGCGCCAGCAGCCAAGGAGGGGGCTACTATGGCTACACCTTC
>TRBJ2-2|TRBV11-2|-|once
CASSLKSLEAGELFF
TGTGCCAGCAGCTTAAAATCACTAGAGGCCGGGGAGCTGTTTTTT
>TRBJ2-1|TRBV28|TRBD2|-
CASSPEAGGPLNEQFF
TGTGCCAGCAGCCCCGAGGCGGGAGGTCCTTTGAATGAGCAGTTCTTC
>TRBJ1-1|TRBV6-5|-|few
CASRTSGSTEAFF
TGTGCCAGCAGGACGTCGGGTAGCACTGAAGCTTTCTTT
>TRBJ2-1|TRBV6-1|-|few
CASSDSRSEFF
TGTGCCAGCAGTGATTCCAGGTCTGAGTTCTTC
>TRBJ2-3|TRBV6-5|TRBD1|-
CASRDRQGRPDTQYF
TGTGCCAGCAGAGACCGACAGGGGAGACCAGATACGCAGTATTTT
>TRBJ2-2|TRBV6-6|TRBD2|-
CASSKLAGGNTGELFF
TGTGCCAGCAGTAAACTAGCGGGGGGAAACACCGGGGAGCTGTTTTTT
>TRBJ2-3|TRBV16|-|once
CASSSPQASTDTQYF
TGTGCCAGCTCTTCCCCCCAGGCGAGCACAGATACGCAGTATTTT
>TRBJ2-1|TRBV7-8|TRBD2|-
CASSLGGLAGATEQFF
TGTGCCAGCAGCTTAGGAGGGCTAGCGGGAGCCACCGAGCAGTTCTTC
>TRBJ1-1|TRBV7-2|-|-
CASSWGRYTEAFF
TGTGCCAGCAGCTGGGGCAGATACACTGAAGCTTTCTTT
>TRBJ1-3|TRBV4-2|-|-
CASSQEINTGLSGNTIYF
TGTGCCAGCAGCCAAGAAATAAATACAGGGCTCTCTGGAAACACCATATATTTT
>TRBJ1-2|TRBV7-2|-|-
CASSLFSGDGYTF
TGTGCCAGCAGCTTATTTTCAGGGGATGGCTACACCTTC
>TRBJ2-2|TRBV5-1|TRBD1|-
CASSLGQGTGELFF
TGCGCCAGCAGCTTGGGACAGGGCACCGGGGAGCTGTTTTTT
>TRBJ1-2|TRBV7-9|-|few
CASSLAGGTNYGYTF
TGTGCCAGCAGCTTAGCGGGAGGCACTAACTATGGCTACACCTTC
>TRBJ2-7|TRBV6-6|TRBD1|-
CASSYSTGTYEQYF
TGTGCCAGCAGTTACTCGACAGGGACCTACGAGCAGTACTTC
>TRBJ1-2|TRBV9|-|-
CASSRGASGYTF
TGTGCCAGCAGTCGGGGGGCCTCGGGCTACACCTTC
>TRBJ2-3|TRBV2|-|-
CASTENPSADTQYF
TGTGCCAGCACCGAAAATCCTAGCGCAGATACGCAGTATTTT
>TRBJ1-2|TRBV28|-|-
CASSQQRYGYTF
TGTGCCAGCAGCCAGCAGCGGTATGGCTACACCTTC
>TRBJ2-3|TRBV21-1|-|-
CASSPRGGPGLATDTQYF
TGTGCCAGCAGCCCGAGGGGGGGGCCGGGACTAGCGACAGATACGCAGTATTTT
>TRBJ2-3|TRBV7-9|-|-
CASSLGQYTDTQYF
TGTGCCAGCAGCTTAGGACAGTACACAGATACGCAGTATTTT
>TRBJ1-4|TRBV19|-|medium-sized
CASRFAGNEKLFF
TGTGCCAGTAGGTTTGCCGGTAATGAAAAACTGTTTTTT
>TRBJ1-1|TRBV7-3|TRBD1|-
CASSSEPRGTEAFF
TGTGCCAGCAGCTCGGAACCCAGGGGGACTGAAGCTTTCTTT
>TRBJ2-5|TRBV9|TRBD2|-
CASSVGPLSGGFQETQYF
TGTGCCAGCAGCGTAGGACCCCTGAGCGGGGGGTTCCAAGAGACCCAGTACTTC
>TRBJ1-2|TRBV7-9|TRBD1|-
CASSNRGEWNGYTF
TGTGCCAGCAGCAACAGGGGGGAGTGGAATGGCTACACCTTC
>TRBJ2-3|TRBV6-1|-|-
CASSGSGFRGTDTQYF
TGTGCCAGCAGTGGATCGGGGTTTAGGGGCACAGATACGCAGTATTTT
>TRBJ1-1|TRBV2|-|-
CASASQGMNTEAFF
TGTGCCAGCGCCAGCCAGGGCATGAACACTGAAGCTTTCTTT
>TRBJ1-6|TRBV11-3|-|few
CASSLDRRAPLHF
TGTGCCAGCAGCTTAGATCGGAGGGCACCCCTCCACTTT
>TRBJ2-5|TRBV9|-|-
CASSVEPGMETQYF
TGTGCCAGCAGCGTAGAGCCAGGGATGGAGACCCAGTACTTC
>TRBJ1-2|TRBV6-5|TRBD1|-
CASTPGQGNYGYTF
TGTGCCAGCACCCCGGGACAGGGGAACTATGGCTACACCTTC
>TRBJ1-2|TRBV19|-|-
CASSPGQGYYGYTF
TGTGCCAGTAGTCCCGGTCAGGGTTACTATGGCTACACCTTC
>TRBJ2-1|TRBV5-6|TRBD2|few
CASRVAGGGVNEQFF
TGTGCCAGCAGGGTAGCGGGGGGAGGGGTCAATGAGCAGTTCTTC
>TRBJ2-7|TRBV5-1|TRBD1|-
CASSSTGGLTYEQYF
TGCGCCAGCAGCTCAACAGGGGGCTTGACCTACGAGCAGTACTTC
>TRBJ1-5|TRBV23-1|-|once
CASSQSKADHSNQPQHF
TGCGCCAGCAGTCAATCCAAGGCGGATCATAGCAATCAGCCCCAGCATTTT
>TRBJ1-2|TRBV5-1|-|-
CASSLGDRSLEGYTF
TGCGCCAGCAGCTTGGGTGACAGATCCCTTGAGGGCTACACCTTC
>TRBJ2-7|TRBV2|TRBD1|-
CASSRDRGIYEQYF
TGTGCCAGCAGCAGGGACAGGGGGATCTACGAGCAGTACTTC
>TRBJ1-1|TRBV4-1|TRBD1|few
CASSQVRGLNTEAFF
TGCGCCAGCAGCCAAGTCAGGGGGTTGAACACTGAAGCTTTCTTT
>TRBJ2-2|TRBV10-3|TRBD1|-
CAIFTRDSSFANTGELFF
TGTGCCATTTTTACCCGGGACAGCAGCTTCGCGAACACCGGGGAGCTGTTTTTT
>TRBJ1-1|TRBV19|-|-
CASSMTGGLTEAFF
TGTGCCAGTAGTATGACGGGGGGCCTCACTGAAGCTTTCTTT
>TRBJ2-7|TRBV28|TRBD2|-
CASTRPTSGRRHEQYF
TGTGCCAGCACCCGGCCGACTAGCGGGAGGAGGCACGAGCAGTACTTC
>TRBJ2-1|TRBV6-5|-|-
CASSRVRNEQFF
TGTGCCAGCAGCCGCGTCCGGAATGAGCAGTTCTTC
>TRBJ1-1|TRBV2|TRBD1|few
CASSLGQENTEAFF
TGTGCCAGCAGTCTAGGACAGGAGAACACTGAAGCTTTCTTT
>TRBJ1-4|TRBV28|-|once
CASAEEVSTNEKLFF
TGTGCCAGCGCTGAGGAGGTTTCAACTAATGAAAAACTGTTTTTT
>TRBJ2-2|TRBV6-4|-|-
CASSEGAVGNTGELFF
TGTGCCAGCAGTGAAGGAGCAGTAGGAAACACCGGGGAGCTGTTTTTT
>TRBJ1-4|TRBV27|TRBD1|-
CASRTGGEKLFF
TGTGCCAGCAGGACAGGGGGCGAAAAACTGTTTTTT
>TRBJ1-2|TRBV9|TRBD1|-
CASSVGQGGYGYTF
TGTGCCAGCAGCGTTGGACAGGGAGGCTATGGCTACACCTTC
>TRBJ2-3|TRBV19|TRBD1|-
CASSFGTGWDTQYF
TGTGCCAGTAGTTTCGGGACAGGGTGGGATACGCAGTATTTT
>TRBJ1-1|TRBV11-2|-|-
CASREGNTEAFF
TGTGCCAGCAGGGAGGGGAACACTGAAGCTTTCTTT
>TRBJ2-5|TRBV5-8|-|-
CASSLEHEETQYF
TGTGCCAGCAGCTTGGAACACGAAGAGACCCAGTACTTC